The 18 T cell receptor beta chains in this list originate from one sample, sequenced in a study of PD-L1 blockade in urothelial cancer. Method: immunoSEQ multiplex PCR; TCRdb's copy keeps in-frame clones and lacks some. The sample lists 20,000 to 30,000 clones; 80% to 90% were seen once. Sequenced here: PBMCs, sampled around atezolizumab (anti-PD-L1) treatment. The receptors derive from a man in his sixties with urothelial cancer.

The gene calls are TRBV6-1 and TRBJ1-4; weak D call: TRBD1 (6 bases). There are 15 residues in the CDR3. With 7 bases removed from V and 2 bases from J, the gap between germline ends came to 14 bases. Per germline, CDR1 MNHNS and CDR2 SASEGT. The DNA for the CDR3 is TGTGCCAGCACTCGACAGGCTCCCACTAATGAAAAACTGTTTTTT. This translates into CASTRQAPTNEKLFF.

The rearrangement uses TRBV18 and TRBJ2-3; 8 positions agree with TRBD1. The CDR3 spans 15 residues. Germline V gene data show CDR1 as KGHSH and CDR2 as LQKENI. V shed 6 bases and J 1 base; nucleotides not matched to a gene: 6. CDR3 nucleotides: TGTGCCAGCTCGTTGTCGACAGGGGGCACAGATACGCAGTATTTT. This translates into CASSLSTGGTDTQYF. Full variable domain (rest looked up from reference TRBV18 and TRBJ2-3): NAGVMQNPRHLVRRRGQEARLRCSPMKGHSHVYWYRQLPEEGLKFMVYLQKENIIDESGMPKERFSAEFPKEGPSILRIQQVVRGDSAAYFCASSLSTGGTDTQYFGPGTRLTVL.

The CDR3 DNA reads TGTGCCAGTAGTCTAGCGGGGAACCAAGAGACCCAGTACTTC. This translates into CASSLAGNQETQYF. The V call is TRBV19, the J call TRBJ2-5; TRBD2 aligns across 9 bases. V lost 5 bases and J lost 0; bases outside the gene matches: 1. The length of the CDR3 is 14 residues. Germline assignment: CDR1 LNHDA and CDR2 SQIVND (reference sequence).

The CDR3 sequence is CASSSRPELAGVRFF. The CDR3, as DNA: TGTGCCAGCAGCTCCCGCCCAGAACTAGCGGGAGTTAGGTTCTTC. This sequence joins TRBV6-5 and TRBJ2-1; 11 bases are shared with TRBD2. J was trimmed by 15 bases and V by 6 bases; bases with no gene match: 16. CDR3 length equals 15 residues. The germline CDR1 and CDR2 sequences are MNHEY and SVGAGI.

The chain recombines TRBV5-1 with TRBJ2-7, with 14 positions matching TRBD2. Germline V gene sequence: CDR1 SGHRS, CDR2 YFSETQ. The junction had 21 bases not matched to a gene; V was cut back by 3 bases and J by 1 base. The CDR3 is made up of 22 amino acids. The CDR3: CASSWGQLTTSGRALTSYEQYF. The CDR3 nucleotides are TGCGCCAGCAGCTGGGGACAGCTGACGACTAGCGGGAGGGCGTTAACGTCCTACGAGCAGTACTTC.

As DNA, the CDR3 is TGTGCCAGCAGCTTAGCCGTTCAGGGGGCCGGGGAGCTGTTTTTT. Translated: CASSLAVQGAGELFF. J is TRBJ2-2 and V is TRBV7-6; 7 positions agree with TRBD1. There are 15 residues in the CDR3. CDR1 is SGHVS and CDR2 is FNYEAQ in the germline V gene. V trimming: 0 bases; J trimming: 6 bases; junction bases outside the gene matches: 4.

The V and J genes are TRBV5-1 and TRBJ1-4; TRBD1 might be the D (5 bases). This CDR3 has 16 residues. Germline V CDR1 and CDR2: SGHRS, YFSETQ. The ends were cut back, 0 bases at V and 5 bases at J, with 14 bases in the middle. The CDR3 nucleotides are TGCGCCAGCAGCTTGGATGGGGCCCAGCAGAATGAAAAACTGTTTTTT. Translation gives CASSLDGAQQNEKLFF.

V usage is TRBV10-3 and J usage is TRBJ2-3, with 12 bases matching TRBD2. Germline loops: CDR1 ENHRY, CDR2 SYGVKD. The CDR3 runs to 17 residues. J was trimmed by 6 bases and V by 2 bases; bases with no gene match: 9. The CDR3 sequence is CAISEPPSGGASDTQYF. The CDR3 DNA sequence: TGTGCCATCAGTGAGCCCCCTAGCGGGGGGGCCTCGGATACGCAGTATTTT.

The chain uses TRBV5-6 and TRBJ2-1, with TRBD1 matching over 11 bases. The CDR3 is 16 residues long. With 3 bases clipped from V and 7 bases from J, the junction kept 9 bases outside the gene matches. Germline V lookup: CDR1 SGHDT, CDR2 YYEEEE. The CDR3 sequence is CASSYRRTGGANEQFF. The CDR3, as DNA: TGTGCCAGCAGCTATCGGCGGACAGGGGGCGCTAATGAGCAGTTCTTC.

This chain connects TRBV6-5 to TRBJ1-1, with D possibly TRBD1 on 5 matching bases. Trimming cost V 2 bases and J 3 bases, with 10 bases left between them. This CDR3 spans 14 amino acids. Germline V gene data show CDR1 as MNHEY and CDR2 as SVGAGI. In DNA form, the CDR3 reads TGTGCCAGCAGTTACGTGGGGCCACACACTGAAGCTTTCTTT. Translating it yields CASSYVGPHTEAFF.

This clone has a single count. The gene calls are TRBV19 and TRBJ1-1, with 8 positions matching TRBD1. The ends lost 5 bases at V and 7 bases at J; junction bases unmatched: 15. Germline V gives CDR1 LNHDA, CDR2 SQIVND (reference sequence). This CDR3 has 16 residues. The CDR3 sequence: CASSPRQGITNFEAFF. The CDR3 nucleotides are TGTGCCAGTAGTCCCCGACAGGGGATAACGAACTTTGAAGCTTTCTTT.

This sequence joins TRBV18 and TRBJ1-1; D may be TRBD1 (5 bases). Germline assignment: CDR1 KGHSH and CDR2 LQKENI. The V gene lost 1 base and the J gene lost 4 bases, with 10 bases spanning the gap. This CDR3 spans 14 amino acids. CDR3 loop: CASSPQTQGTEAFF. The CDR3 coding sequence is TGTGCCAGCTCACCACAGACGCAGGGCACTGAAGCTTTCTTT.

The chain has TRBV19 and TRBJ2-7; D is possibly TRBD2 (5 bases). The CDR3 covers 15 residues. Between the trimmed V and J ends, which lost 1 base and 0 bases, there was a span of 10 bases. Looked up from germline, CDR1 is LNHDA and CDR2 is SQIVND (reference sequence). CDR3 sequence (DNA): TGTGCCAGTAGTATAGGGGAGATGGGCTCCTACGAGCAGTACTTC. This gives the protein CASSIGEMGSYEQYF.

The CDR3 nucleotides are TGTGCCTGGAGTCCGAGGGCGTCTAATCAGCCCCAGCATTTT. This translates into CAWSPRASNQPQHF. The chain employs TRBV30 and TRBJ1-5; D is unclear. V was shortened by 2 bases and J by 4 bases, with 12 bases between the two germline ends. The CDR3 totals 14 residues. Germline CDR1 GTSNPN, CDR2 SVGIG (reference sequence).

This rearrangement joins TRBV18 to TRBJ2-5, with D possibly TRBD2 on 5 matching bases. With 6 bases removed from V and 0 bases from J, the gap between germline ends came to 11 bases. Germline loops: CDR1 KGHSH, CDR2 LQKENI. This CDR3 has 14 amino acids. The CDR3 bases are TGTGCCAGCTCGATGAGGGTCGACCAAGAGACCCAGTACTTC. This translates into CASSMRVDQETQYF. The whole variable domain, filled in from reference TRBV18 and TRBJ2-5, reads NAGVMQNPRHLVRRRGQEARLRCSPMKGHSHVYWYRQLPEEGLKFMVYLQKENIIDESGMPKERFSAEFPKEGPSILRIQQVVRGDSAAYFCASSMRVDQETQYFGPGTRLLVL.

The CDR3 region has the DNA TGTGCCAGCAGCCAAGTCAACGTTGGCAGGGGAGACTATGGCTACACCTTC. Protein product: CASSQVNVGRGDYGYTF. The V gene is TRBV7-9, the J gene TRBJ1-2; maybe TRBD1 (6 bases). Trimming took 5 bases from V and 3 from J, leaving 22 bases between them. The CDR3 has 17 amino acids. Germline CDR1 SEHNR, CDR2 FQNEAQ (reference sequence).

This rearrangement joins TRBV5-1 to TRBJ2-1, with D tentatively TRBD1 (6 bases). Germline lookup yields CDR1 SGHRS and CDR2 YFSETQ. This CDR3 has 15 amino acids. V lost 1 base, J lost 6 bases, and 14 bases lay in between. The CDR3 DNA follows: TGCGCCAGCAGCTTGAACCAGGGGACATCCAATGAGCAGTTCTTC. As protein: CASSLNQGTSNEQFF.

This chain connects TRBV30 to TRBJ1-1, with D perhaps TRBD1 (5 bases). Germline V gives CDR1 GTSNPN, CDR2 SVGIG (reference sequence). The CDR3 consists of 13 residues. Trimming took off 2 bases at V and 5 bases at J, with 12 bases between the two ends. In nucleotides, the CDR3 is TGTGCCTGGAGTCCACAGGCTGGAACTGAAGCTTTCTTT. As protein: CAWSPQAGTEAFF. Based on the CDR3 plus reference TRBV30 and TRBJ1-1, the full variable domain is SQTIHQWPATLVQPVGSPLSLECTVEGTSNPNLYWYRQAAGRGLQLLFYSVGIGQISSEVPQNLSASRPQDRQFILSSKKLLLSDSGFYLCAWSPQAGTEAFFGQGTRLTVV.